The clone carrying this T cell receptor beta chain was observed once. What it recognizes is unknown. The data belong to a study of cytomegalovirus exposure and HLA in healthy donors. General observations from the study: Accurate prediction of HLA-A and HLA-B alleles (for most subjects) was reportedly achieved from TCR beta sequences.

Researchers ran the PCR with 60 Vbeta and 13 Jbeta primers. Authors' processing steps: A follow-up analysis tallied some 80 million unique TCR beta chains, roughly 11 million shared. Method: immunoSEQ multiplex PCR; TCRdb's copy keeps in-frame clones and lacks some. That table is the source of V, J and clone size, and D and trimming were worked out from the DNA. The sample contains 120,000 or so clones, around 82% of which appear only once. Germline CDR1 and CDR2: SNHLY and FYNNEI. The CDR3 contains 16 residues. V was shortened by 5 bases and J by 0 bases, with 13 bases between the two germline ends. The TCR comes from a male donor in good health and CMV-seropositive. The sequenced material came from PBMCs. The chain joins TRBV2 to TRBJ2-2; weak D call: TRBD1 (6 bases). The CDR3 DNA is TGTGCCAGCAGTCGGGACAACCCACCGAACACCGGGGAGCTGTTTTTT. The encoded protein is CASSRDNPPNTGELFF.